These 3 T cell receptor beta chains originate from one sample sequenced in a study of T cell repertoires in cytomegalovirus infection. TCRdb recomputed calls from the reads with MiXCR, one row per CDR3 protein. This sample has about 230,000 distinct CDR3 sequences, with approximately 22% found just once. Sample: CD8+ T cells from PBMCs. Receptors were obtained from a human donor in good health (CMV status not recorded). Some clones in this sample may be carry-over from other donors' samples.

About this clonotype itself: This may be a read error, as it is one base from a much larger clone. This CDR3 fails to terminate in the conserved phenylalanine or tryptophan, so it likely reflects a read error. The rearrangement uses TRBV7-8 and TRBJ2-5; TRBD2 matches 7 bases. Germline CDR1 and CDR2: SGHVS and FQNEAQ. The J segment lost 4 bases and the V segment lost 0 bases, leaving 14 bases of the junction unmatched. The CDR3 is made up of 18 amino acids. The CDR3 DNA follows: TGTGCCAGCAGCTTAGCGGGGAGGGGTCTAAGTTTCGGAGAGACCCAGTACCTC. The encoded protein is CASSLAGRGLSFGETQYL.

The chain is built from TRBV15 and TRBJ2-6; unclear D gene. V was clipped by 3 bases and J by 3 bases, with 21 bases between them. Germline loops: CDR1 LNHNV, CDR2 YYDKDF (reference sequence). There are 19 residues in the CDR3. The CDR3 region is CATSRALSDGFDGANVLTF. DNA for the CDR3: TGTGCCACCAGCAGGGCATTATCGGACGGGTTCGATGGGGCCAACGTCCTGACTTTC. Combining the CDR3 with reference TRBV15 and TRBJ2-6 gives the whole variable domain DAMVIQNPRYQVTQFGKPVTLSCSQTLNHNVMYWYQQKSSQAPKLLFHYYDKDFNNEADTPDNFQSRRPNTSFCFLDIRSPGLGDTAMYLCATSRALSDGFDGANVLTFGAGSRLTVL.

The chain recombines TRBV6-4 with TRBJ1-1, with TRBD1 identical over 7 bases. V was clipped by 4 bases and J by 1 base; unmatched bases: 9. This CDR3 has 16 residues. Germline V gene sequence: CDR1 MRHNA, CDR2 SNTAGT. The CDR3 loop is CASSGQGEEKNTEAFF. The CDR3 bases are TGTGCCAGCAGTGGACAGGGTGAGGAGAAGAACACTGAAGCTTTCTTT.